This T cell receptor beta chain was retrieved from a study of beta chain features in type 1 diabetes. Study-level findings and limits: TCRB CDR3s were moderately but significantly shorter in Type 1 diabetes patients in all four CD4+ subsets.

The germline V and J ends were trimmed by 0 bases and 4 bases, with 13 bases remaining between them. The CDR3 is 15 amino acids. Germline V CDR1 and CDR2: ENHRY, SYGVKD. Isolated RNA was reverse transcribed in full, so expressed TCRB transcripts were sequenced. Only in-frame clones appear in the TCRdb table, and some are missing; sequencing was by immunoSEQ multiplex PCR. The sample records 640,000 or so clones, 13% being singletons. This clone was counted between two and nine times. What it binds is unknown. The genes are TRBV10-3 and TRBJ2-7, with D perhaps matching TRBD1 (7 bases). This TCR came from a man between 18 and 29 years old with type 1 diabetes. Sequences were obtained from naive CD4+ T cells from blood. Here the CDR3 reads CAISESGGQIYEQYF. Written as DNA, the CDR3 is TGTGCCATCAGTGAGTCGGGGGGACAGATTTACGAGCAGTACTTC.